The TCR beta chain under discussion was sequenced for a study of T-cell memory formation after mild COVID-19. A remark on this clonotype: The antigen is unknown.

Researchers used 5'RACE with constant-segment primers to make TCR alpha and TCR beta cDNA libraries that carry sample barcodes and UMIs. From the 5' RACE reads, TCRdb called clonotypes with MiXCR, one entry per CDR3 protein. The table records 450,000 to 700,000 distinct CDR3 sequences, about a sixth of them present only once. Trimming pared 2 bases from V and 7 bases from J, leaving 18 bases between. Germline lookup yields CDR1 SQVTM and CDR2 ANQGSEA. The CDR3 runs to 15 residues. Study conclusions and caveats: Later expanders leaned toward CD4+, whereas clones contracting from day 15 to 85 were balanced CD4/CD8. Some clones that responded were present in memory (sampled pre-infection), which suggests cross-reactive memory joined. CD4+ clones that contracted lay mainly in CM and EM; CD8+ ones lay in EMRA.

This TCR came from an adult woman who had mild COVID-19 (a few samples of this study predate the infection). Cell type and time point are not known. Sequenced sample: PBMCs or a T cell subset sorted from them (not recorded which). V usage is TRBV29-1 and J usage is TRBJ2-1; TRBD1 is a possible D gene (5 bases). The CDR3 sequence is CSVEQAGNPRNEQFF. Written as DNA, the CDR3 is TGCAGCGTTGAACAGGCAGGGAACCCGCGGAATGAGCAGTTCTTC.